This record concerns one TCR beta chain sequence. Seattle cases were enrolled at active infection and followed longitudinally. The data are from a study of blood T cell repertoires in COVID-19. Study in general: From the United States, Italy and Spain came samples of acute and convalescent COVID-19. Sample material is recorded as cDNA or gDNA derived from T cells, B-cell-depleted T cells, or PBMCs.

As handled by the study authors: Quantification of nucleated cells was approximated via reference gene primer amplification. TCRdb keeps only in-frame clones here, not all; method: immunoSEQ multiplex PCR. D and trimming come from the DNA, and the V and J calls and clone size come from that table. The sample has approximately 99,000 clones; 88% are singletons. V was clipped by 9 bases and J by 5 bases; unmatched bases: 3. There are 12 residues in the CDR3. Sequencing was performed on peripheral blood. This TCR was sampled from a man aged 50 or older with COVID-19, enrolled during active disease. The chain is built from TRBV12-3 or TRBV12-4 and TRBJ1-5; 8 nucleotides align to TRBD1. CDR3 sequence: CASGQGDQPQHF. For the CDR3, the DNA is TGTGCCAGTGGACAGGGCGATCAGCCCCAGCATTTT.